The text below deals with one T cell receptor (beta chain). The sample comes from a study of blood T cell repertoires in COVID-19. About the research overall: Acute and convalescent COVID-19 samples came from the United States, Italy and Spain. From T cells, B-cell-depleted T cells, or PBMCs came the material, which was cDNA or gDNA.

This CDR3 region has 15 residues. Deletions cut 4 bases from V and 8 bases from J, with 15 bases between. Germline V gives CDR1 SGHAT, CDR2 FQNNGV. In the authors' methods: Quantification of nucleated cells was approximated via reference gene primer amplification. TCRdb's copy holds only in-frame clones and misses some; the assay was immunoSEQ multiplex PCR. D and trimming come from the DNA, and the V and J calls and clone size come from that table. The data hold 190,000 or so clones, with 70% to 90% observed a single time. V usage is TRBV11-2 and J usage is TRBJ1-6, with a possible D match to TRBD1 (6 bases). The clonotype comes from a man aged 35-49 years with active or convalescent COVID-19. Material: peripheral blood. Here the CDR3 DNA reads TGTGCCAGCAGCTCAAACAGGGAGCCCCATTCACCCCTCCACTTT. Translation: CASSSNREPHSPLHF.